This TCR beta chain was sequenced during a study of blood T cell repertoires in COVID-19. Method: immunoSEQ multiplex PCR; TCRdb's copy keeps in-frame clones and lacks some. The sample lists hundreds of thousands of clones; around 78% were seen once. Germline lookup yields CDR1 SNHLY and CDR2 FYNNEI. This CDR3 has 13 residues. V was cut by 7 bases and J by 0 bases, with 9 bases left in between. The sample consisted of peripheral blood. The chain has TRBV2 and TRBJ2-5, with D unresolved. The receptor's source is a woman between 65 and 79 years old with active or convalescent COVID-19. CDR3 coding DNA: TGTGCCAGCAACCAGAATTACCAAGAGACCCAGTACTTC. This gives the protein CASNQNYQETQYF.